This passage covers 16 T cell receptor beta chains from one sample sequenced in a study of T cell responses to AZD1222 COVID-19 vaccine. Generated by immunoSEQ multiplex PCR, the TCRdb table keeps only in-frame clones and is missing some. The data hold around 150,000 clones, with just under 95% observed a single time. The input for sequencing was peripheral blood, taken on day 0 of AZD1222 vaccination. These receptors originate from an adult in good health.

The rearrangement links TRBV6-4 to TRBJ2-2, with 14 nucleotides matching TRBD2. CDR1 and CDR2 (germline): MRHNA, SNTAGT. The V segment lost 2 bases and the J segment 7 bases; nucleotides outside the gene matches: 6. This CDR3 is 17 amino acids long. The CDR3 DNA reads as TGTGCCAGCAGTGACGGGACTAGCGGGGGACGGGGCGGGGAGCTGTTTTTT. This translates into CASSDGTSGGRGGELFF.

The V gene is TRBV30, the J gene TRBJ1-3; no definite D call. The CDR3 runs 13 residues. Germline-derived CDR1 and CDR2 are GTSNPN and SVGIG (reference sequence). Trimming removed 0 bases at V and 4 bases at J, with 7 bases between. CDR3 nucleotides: TGTGCCTGGAGTGTACAACCGGGAAACACCATATATTTT. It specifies CAWSVQPGNTIYF. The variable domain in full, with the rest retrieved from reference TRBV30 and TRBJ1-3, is SQTIHQWPATLVQPVGSPLSLECTVEGTSNPNLYWYRQAAGRGLQLLFYSVGIGQISSEVPQNLSASRPQDRQFILSSKKLLLSDSGFYLCAWSVQPGNTIYFGEGSWLTVV.

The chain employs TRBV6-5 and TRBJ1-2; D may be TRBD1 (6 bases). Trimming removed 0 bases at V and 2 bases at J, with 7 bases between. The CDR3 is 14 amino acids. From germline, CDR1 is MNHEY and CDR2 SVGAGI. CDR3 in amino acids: CASSYSGANYGYTF. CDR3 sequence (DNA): TGTGCCAGCAGTTACTCGGGGGCAAACTATGGCTACACCTTC.

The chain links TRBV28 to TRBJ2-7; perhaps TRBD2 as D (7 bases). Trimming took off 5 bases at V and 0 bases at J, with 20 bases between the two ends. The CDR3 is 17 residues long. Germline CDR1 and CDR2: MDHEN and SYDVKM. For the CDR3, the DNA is TGTGCCAGCAGTCCCGATTGGGGGGGGCTGAGCTCCTACGAGCAGTACTTC. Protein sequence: CASSPDWGGLSSYEQYF.

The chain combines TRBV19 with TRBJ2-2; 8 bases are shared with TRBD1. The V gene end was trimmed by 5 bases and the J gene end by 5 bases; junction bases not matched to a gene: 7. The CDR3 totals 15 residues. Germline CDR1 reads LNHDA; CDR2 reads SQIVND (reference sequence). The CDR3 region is CASSPRTGRTGELFF. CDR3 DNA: TGTGCCAGTAGTCCTAGGACAGGGCGGACCGGGGAGCTGTTTTTT.

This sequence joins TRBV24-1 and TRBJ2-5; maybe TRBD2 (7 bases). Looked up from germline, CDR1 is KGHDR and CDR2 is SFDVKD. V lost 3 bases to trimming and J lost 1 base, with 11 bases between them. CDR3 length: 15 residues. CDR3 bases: TGTGCCACCAGTGATGGGGGGGGCGGCCAAGAGACCCAGTACTTC. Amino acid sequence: CATSDGGGGQETQYF.

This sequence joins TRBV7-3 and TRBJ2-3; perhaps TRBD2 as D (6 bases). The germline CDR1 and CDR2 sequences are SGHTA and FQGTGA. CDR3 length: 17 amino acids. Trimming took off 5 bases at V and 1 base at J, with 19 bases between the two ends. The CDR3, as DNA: TGTGCCAGCAGCGCGACCGGGAGCCGCCGCGGCACAGATACGCAGTATTTT. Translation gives CASSATGSRRGTDTQYF.

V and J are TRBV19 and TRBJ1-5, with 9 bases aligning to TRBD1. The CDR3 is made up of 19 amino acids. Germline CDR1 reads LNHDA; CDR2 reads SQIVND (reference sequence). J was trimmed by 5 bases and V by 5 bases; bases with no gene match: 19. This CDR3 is CASSDRTTGGGGLHQPQHF. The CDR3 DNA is TGTGCCAGTAGTGACCGTACCACAGGGGGCGGGGGTCTACATCAGCCCCAGCATTTT. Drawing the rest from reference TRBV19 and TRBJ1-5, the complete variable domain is DGGITQSPKYLFRKEGQNVTLSCEQNLNHDAMYWYRQDPGQGLRLIYYSQIVNDFQKGDIAEGYSVSREKKESFPLTVTSAQKNPTAFYLCASSDRTTGGGGLHQPQHFGDGTRLSIL.

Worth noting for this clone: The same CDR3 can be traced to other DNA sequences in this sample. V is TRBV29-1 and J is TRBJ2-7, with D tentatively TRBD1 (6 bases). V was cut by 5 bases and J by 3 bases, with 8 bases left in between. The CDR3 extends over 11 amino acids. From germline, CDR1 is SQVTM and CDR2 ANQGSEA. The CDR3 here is CSVLDSYEQYF. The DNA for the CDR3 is TGCAGCGTTTTGGACAGCTACGAGCAGTACTTC.

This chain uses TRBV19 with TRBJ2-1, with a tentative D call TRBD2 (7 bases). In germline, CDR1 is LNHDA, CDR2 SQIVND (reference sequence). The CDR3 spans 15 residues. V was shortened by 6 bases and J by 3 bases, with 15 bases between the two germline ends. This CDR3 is CASRPRGGIYNEQFF. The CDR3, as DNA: TGTGCCAGTAGGCCTAGGGGGGGGATCTACAATGAGCAGTTCTTC.

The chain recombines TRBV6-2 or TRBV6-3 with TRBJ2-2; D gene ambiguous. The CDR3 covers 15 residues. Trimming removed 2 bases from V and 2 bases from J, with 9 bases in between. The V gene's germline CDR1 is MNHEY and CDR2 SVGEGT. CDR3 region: CASSYARINTGELFF. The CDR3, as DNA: TGTGCCAGCAGTTACGCCAGGATCAACACCGGGGAGCTGTTTTTT.

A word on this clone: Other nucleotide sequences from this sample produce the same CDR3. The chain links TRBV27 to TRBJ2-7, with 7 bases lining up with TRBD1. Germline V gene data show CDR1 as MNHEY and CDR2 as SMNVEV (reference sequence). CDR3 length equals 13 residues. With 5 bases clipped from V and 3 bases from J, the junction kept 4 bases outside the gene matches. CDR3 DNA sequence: TGTGCCAGCAGTAGGGACAGAGGCTACGAGCAGTACTTC. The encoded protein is CASSRDRGYEQYF.

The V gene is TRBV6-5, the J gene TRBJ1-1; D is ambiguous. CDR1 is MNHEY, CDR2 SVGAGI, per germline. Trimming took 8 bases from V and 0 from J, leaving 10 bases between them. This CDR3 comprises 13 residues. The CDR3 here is CASQLLLNTEAFF. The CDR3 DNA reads TGTGCCAGCCAACTACTGTTGAACACTGAAGCTTTCTTT.

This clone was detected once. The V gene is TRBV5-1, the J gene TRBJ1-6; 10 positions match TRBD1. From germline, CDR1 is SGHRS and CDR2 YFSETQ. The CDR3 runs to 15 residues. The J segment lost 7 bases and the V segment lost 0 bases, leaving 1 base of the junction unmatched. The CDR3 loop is CASSLEGQGNSPLHF. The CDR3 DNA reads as TGCGCCAGCAGCTTGGAGGGACAGGGGAATTCACCCCTCCACTTT.

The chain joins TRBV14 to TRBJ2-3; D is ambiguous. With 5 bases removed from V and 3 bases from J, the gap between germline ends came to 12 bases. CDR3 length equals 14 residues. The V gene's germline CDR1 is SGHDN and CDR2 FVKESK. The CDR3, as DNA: TGTGCCAGCAGCTCTCGGGCCTTTACAGATACGCAGTATTTT. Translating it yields CASSSRAFTDTQYF.

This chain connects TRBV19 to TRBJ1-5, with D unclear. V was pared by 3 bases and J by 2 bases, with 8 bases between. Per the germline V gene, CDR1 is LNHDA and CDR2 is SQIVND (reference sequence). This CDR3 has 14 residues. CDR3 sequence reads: CASSIWGGNQPQHF. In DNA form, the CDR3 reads TGTGCCAGTAGTATCTGGGGAGGCAATCAGCCCCAGCATTTT.